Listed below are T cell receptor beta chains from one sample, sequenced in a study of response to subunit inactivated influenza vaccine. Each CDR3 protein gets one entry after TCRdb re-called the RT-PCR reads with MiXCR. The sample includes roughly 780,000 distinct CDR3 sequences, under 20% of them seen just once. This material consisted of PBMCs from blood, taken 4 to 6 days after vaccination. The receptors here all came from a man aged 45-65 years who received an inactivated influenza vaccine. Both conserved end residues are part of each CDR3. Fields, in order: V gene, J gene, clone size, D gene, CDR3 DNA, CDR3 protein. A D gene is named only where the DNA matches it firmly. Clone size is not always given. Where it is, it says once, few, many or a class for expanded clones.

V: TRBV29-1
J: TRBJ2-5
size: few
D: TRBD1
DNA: TGCAGCGTGGCATCCGGGACAGGCCAAGAGACCCAGTACTTC
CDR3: CSVASGTGQETQYF

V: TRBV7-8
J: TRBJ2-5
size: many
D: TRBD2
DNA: TGTGCCAGCAGCGGAAGTCCTAGCGGGAGATTTCAAGAGACCCAGTACTTC
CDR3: CASSGSPSGRFQETQYF

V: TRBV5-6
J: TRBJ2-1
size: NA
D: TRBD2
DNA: TGTGCCAGCAGCTTGGATAGCGGGAGAATCTTC
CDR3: CASSLDSGRIF

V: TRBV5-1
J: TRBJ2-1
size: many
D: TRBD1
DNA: TGCGCCAGCAGCCTGGACAGGGGCTACAATGAGCAGTTCTTC
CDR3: CASSLDRGYNEQFF

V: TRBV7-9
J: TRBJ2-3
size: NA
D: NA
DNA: TGTGCCAGCAGCTTAAGTTTGTGGGGGAGTCGGAAAGATACGCAGTATTTT
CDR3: CASSLSLWGSRKDTQYF

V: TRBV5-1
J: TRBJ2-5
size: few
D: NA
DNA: TGCGCCAGCAGCGCGACTGTGCGGGAGACCCAGTACTTC
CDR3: CASSATVRETQYF

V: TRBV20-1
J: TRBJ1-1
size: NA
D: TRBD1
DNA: TGCAGTGCTAGAAGGGGGCGGGGATTCACTGAAGCTTTCTTT
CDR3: CSARRGRGFTEAFF

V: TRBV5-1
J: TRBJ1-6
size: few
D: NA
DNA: TGCGCCAGCAGCTTGGCTCGAGGCCCGATGGGTTCACCCCTCCACTTT
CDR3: CASSLARGPMGSPLHF

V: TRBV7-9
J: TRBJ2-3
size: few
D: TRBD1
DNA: TGTGCCAGCAGCTCGAGACAGGGGTTAGAGTATTTT
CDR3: CASSSRQGLEYF

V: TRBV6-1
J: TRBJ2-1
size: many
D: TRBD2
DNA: TGTGCCAGCAGTCCTAGCGGGAGGTATTACAATGAGCAGTTCTTC
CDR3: CASSPSGRYYNEQFF

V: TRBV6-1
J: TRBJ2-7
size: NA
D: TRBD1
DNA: TGTGCCAGCAGTACCACTCACGGGACAGGGCGGGAGCAGTACTTC
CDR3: CASSTTHGTGREQYF

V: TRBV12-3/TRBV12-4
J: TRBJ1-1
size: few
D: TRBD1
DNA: TGTGCCAGCACGGATCCCGGGACAGGGAACACTGAAGCTTTCTTT
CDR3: CASTDPGTGNTEAFF

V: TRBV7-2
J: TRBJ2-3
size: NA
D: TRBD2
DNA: TGTGCCAGCAGCCCGCGGGAGGCCTGGGCTACGCAGTATTTT
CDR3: CASSPREAWATQYF

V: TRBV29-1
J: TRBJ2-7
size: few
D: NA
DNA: TGCAGCGCCAGCTCAGATCCCACTACGGAGCAGTACTTC
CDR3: CSASSDPTTEQYF

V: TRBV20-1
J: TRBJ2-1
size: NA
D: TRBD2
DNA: TGCAGTGCTAGAGGCCCCGGGGGAGGGTTCTACAATGAGCAGTTCTTC
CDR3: CSARGPGGGFYNEQFF

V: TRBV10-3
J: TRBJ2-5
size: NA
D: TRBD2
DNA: TGTGCCATCCGGCTAGCGGGAGTCGAGACCCAGTACTTC
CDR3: CAIRLAGVETQYF

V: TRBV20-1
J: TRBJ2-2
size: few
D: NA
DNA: TGCAGTGCTAGGCCCCGGGGGGCCAGAACCGGGGAGCTGTTTTTT
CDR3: CSARPRGARTGELFF

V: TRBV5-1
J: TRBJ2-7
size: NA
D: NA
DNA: TGCGCCAGCAGCTTGGGTAACAGGGACGGGATGCGCGAGCAGTACTTC
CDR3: CASSLGNRDGMREQYF

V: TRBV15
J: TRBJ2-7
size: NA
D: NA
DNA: TGTGCCACCAGCAGAGACCCGACAGGTTCCGAGCAGTACTTC
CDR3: CATSRDPTGSEQYF

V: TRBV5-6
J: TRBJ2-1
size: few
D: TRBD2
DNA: TGTGCCAGCAGCTTGCGGGACTATACTTCCTACAATGAGCAGTTCTTC
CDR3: CASSLRDYTSYNEQFF

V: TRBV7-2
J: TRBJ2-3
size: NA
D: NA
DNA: TGTGCCGGCAGGGGACGCGGGAGTTCCGCAGATACGCAGTATTTT
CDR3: CAGRGRGSSADTQYF

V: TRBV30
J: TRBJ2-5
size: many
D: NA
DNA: TGTGCCTGGAGTAGACAGCAAGAGACCCAGTACTTC
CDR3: CAWSRQQETQYF

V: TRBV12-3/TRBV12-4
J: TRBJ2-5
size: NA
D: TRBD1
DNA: TGTGCCAGCAGTAGGACAGGGTTTGGAGAGACCCAGTACTTC
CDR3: CASSRTGFGETQYF

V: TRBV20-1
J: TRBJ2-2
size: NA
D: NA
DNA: TGCAGTGCTAGAGATTGGGAGACCGGGGAGCTGTTTTTT
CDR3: CSARDWETGELFF

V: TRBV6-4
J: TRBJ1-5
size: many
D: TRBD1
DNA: TGTGCCAGCAGCCCGGACAGGGGACGGCCCCAGCATTTT
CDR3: CASSPDRGRPQHF

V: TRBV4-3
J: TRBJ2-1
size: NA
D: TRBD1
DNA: TGCGCCAGCAGCCAAGGAGGGACAGCTTACAATGAGCAGTTCTTC
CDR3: CASSQGGTAYNEQFF

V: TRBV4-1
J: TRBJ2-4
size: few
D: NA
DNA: TGCGCCAGCAGCCAAATTAGGACAGCCAAAAACATTCAGTACTTC
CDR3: CASSQIRTAKNIQYF